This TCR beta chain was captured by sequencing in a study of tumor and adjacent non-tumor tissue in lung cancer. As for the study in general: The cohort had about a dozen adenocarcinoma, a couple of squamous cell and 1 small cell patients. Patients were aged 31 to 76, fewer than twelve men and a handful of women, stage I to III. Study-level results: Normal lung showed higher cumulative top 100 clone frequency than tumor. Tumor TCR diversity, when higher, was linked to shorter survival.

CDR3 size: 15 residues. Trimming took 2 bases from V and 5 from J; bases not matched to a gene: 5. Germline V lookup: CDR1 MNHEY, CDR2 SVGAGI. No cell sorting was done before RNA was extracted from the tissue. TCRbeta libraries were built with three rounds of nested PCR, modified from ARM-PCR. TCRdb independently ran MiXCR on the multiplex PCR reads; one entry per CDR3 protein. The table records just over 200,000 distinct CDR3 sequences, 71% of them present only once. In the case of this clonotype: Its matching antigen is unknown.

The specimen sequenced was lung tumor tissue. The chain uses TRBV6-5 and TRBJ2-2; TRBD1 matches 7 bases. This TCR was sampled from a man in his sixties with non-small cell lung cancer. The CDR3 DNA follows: TGTGCCAGCAGTTACAGGGACAGATTAACCGGGGAGCTGTTTTTT. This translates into CASSYRDRLTGELFF.